The T cell receptor beta chain described here comes from a study of T cells in Graves' hyperthyroidism and ophthalmopathy. Looking at the study overall: Before treatment of any kind, peripheral blood was taken at initial diagnosis.

This clonotype was counted at least ten times. Its antigen is currently unknown. Germline CDR1 and CDR2: GTSNPN and SVGIG (reference sequence). The CDR3 runs to 13 residues. With 2 bases clipped from V and 10 bases from J, the junction kept 5 bases outside the gene matches. Amplified regions were TCR beta CDR3 sequences from RNA transcripts. Using the HTBI primer set, a first-round RT-PCR was run on the TCR CDR3. TCRdb re-derived calls from the multiplex PCR reads in MiXCR, one entry per CDR3 protein. The profile shows approximately 400,000 distinct CDR3 sequences, around 14% of them singletons. Patients having uncontrolled infection, another autoimmune disease, pregnancy or lactation were not included. Diagnostic decisions used clinical symptoms, serum thyroxine and TRAb, thyroid ultrasound and orbital computed tomography. Study-wide findings and caveats: Blood also contained most expanded thyroid clonotypes above 0.001.

Sequencing was carried out using blood. The V gene is TRBV30, the J gene TRBJ1-5, with TRBD1 identical over 10 bases. This sequence was found in a woman under 40 with Graves' hyperthyroidism. In DNA form, the CDR3 reads TGTGCCTGGAGTAAGGGACAGGGGAGTCCCCAGCATTTT. Its translation is CAWSKGQGSPQHF.